This TCR beta chain was sequenced during a study of cytomegalovirus exposure and HLA in healthy donors (dated by TCRdb to the late 2010s). Describing the broader study: In an earlier analysis of around 540 of the donors, 250 to 350 Gb of sequence data and some 100 million unique TCR beta sequences from 150 million to 200 million T cells were reported. An early release covering just under 650 HLA-typed donors comprised approximately 300 gigabases of sequencing data and about 90 million unique TCR sequences. Of the roughly 400 genotyped donors, approximately 82% fell in the genetic ancestry cluster associated with self-reported Caucasian donors. The study aimed to test whether cataloging public T cell receptors could reveal signatures of past pathogen exposure. The study used immunosequencing to profile the T cell repertoires of 600 to 850 subjects and linked those repertoires to cytomegalovirus serostatus. In addition to the first cohort of 666 subjects, a separate validation cohort of approximately 130 different subjects was used. To predict cytomegalovirus infection status, the study combined high-throughput TCR immunosequencing, statistical association of individual TCRs with disease status, and machine learning. A later analysis re-examined previously published TCR beta repertoires from more than 650 donors and added high-resolution HLA genotyping to investigate patterns of TCR occurrence. In the later analysis, no new phenotypic data were used to find candidate immune exposures; instead, reliance was placed on TCR beta sequences and their occurrence across donors. An earlier analysis of 500 to 650 of the donors applied high-throughput TCR beta sequencing to assess whether each TCR beta V gene segment acted as functional or pseudogenic. Donor age, sex, ethnicity and CMV serostatus were compiled together with the repertoire data. A later genetic analysis used genome-wide SNP genotypes for about 60% of the roughly 700 donors, treating that subset as a discovery cohort. All discovery cohort repertoires had been generated on a single sequencing platform. Class I and class II HLA loci were covered by the typing at four-digit resolution. Typing coverage differed by locus: A, B, C, DRB1 and DQB1 were typed in roughly 629-630 donors, DQA1 in approximately 520, DPA1 in around 580, and DPB1 in just under 480. Because of strong linkage in the cohort, a handful of DR-DQ haplotypes were treated as single units for association and clustering. Among roughly 400 genotyped donors of the cohort, an average of around 250,000 unique TCR beta nucleotide sequences was sequenced per donor, of which about 18% were non-productive.

The cohort was made up of approximately 700 healthy bone marrow donors. Cohort members were all nominally healthy when sampled, although unrecorded immune exposures were likely present. The donor was CMV seronegative and belonged to the group of 350 to 400 seronegative cohort members. A peripheral blood sample was collected from each donor, and TCR beta sequencing was performed on peripheral blood mononuclear cells. The Qiagen DNeasy Blood Extraction Kit was used to extract genomic DNA from the blood cell samples. As for this clone: This clone's antigen is unknown. The input lacks base qualities; no much larger clone sits a single base away.

The library relied on the immunoSEQ multiplex PCR assay. For the multiplex PCR, a mixture combining 60 forward primers for TCR Vbeta segments and 13 reverse primers for TCR Jbeta segments was used. Amplification of the CDR3 region of rearranged TCR beta genes was performed with a multiplex PCR assay on genomic DNA. The amplified TCR beta libraries were sequenced on the Illumina HiSeq System as 87-base-pair reads. The authors' pipeline ran thus. A later analysis tallied 70 million to 100 million unique TCR beta chains across the 666 repertoires, and around 12 million of those chains were shared by two or more donors. To remove PCR and sequencing errors, raw reads were error-corrected and collapsed into unique sequences using a nearest-neighbor algorithm that merged closely related sequences. Alignment of CDR3 sequences to IMGT reference sequences was used to assign V, D and J gene segments. For a sequence to be retained, a match of at least six nucleotides was required to both a V gene segment and a J gene segment. Rearrangements were classified as productive when the CDR3 lacked stop codons and remained in frame with V and J, and all other rearrangements were classified as non-productive. CDR3 was defined by IMGT convention, running from the second conserved V-encoded cysteine to the conserved J-encoded phenylalanine. Sequences without an unambiguous match to a single V gene segment were excluded from the earlier analysis of almost 600 of the donors. In an earlier analysis of approximately 500 of the donors, a V segment was called functional when productive rearrangements were above 56.7%, and segregating when the standard deviation between donors exceeded 5%. A statistical classification framework was developed to diagnose cytomegalovirus status using the catalog of TCR beta chain sequences. In a later analysis, TCR nucleotide sequences were compared against IMGT/GENE-DB human TR gene sequences so that V and J genes could be assigned. A later analysis assigned CDR3 sequences and most-parsimonious VDJ recombination scenarios with the TCRdist pipeline. In a later analysis, every TCR beta chain was defined by the combination of its CDR3 amino acid sequence and its V-gene family, and reads without a unique V-gene family were dropped. A later analysis removed 550 to 650 highly shared, low-generation-probability nucleotide sequences to deal with suspected cross-contamination and a sequencing artifact. In a later analysis, a clonal expansion index was calculated for each public chain from normalized within-repertoire ranks of inferred template counts. A later analysis computed generation probabilities with a VDJ recombination model fitted to out-of-frame rearrangements, and checked the results against IGoR. In a later analysis, hypergeometric tests were used to score TCR-TCR, TCR-HLA and TCR-CMV co-occurrence, with a repertoire-size bias correction applied to TCR pairs. In a later analysis, false discovery rates were estimated by permuting HLA or CMV assignments 20 times. A later analysis grouped co-occurring TCRs with DBSCAN, adding TCRdist sequence similarity when clustering within HLA-allele-positive subsets. Repertoires with fewer than 30,000 or more than 120,000 public chains were left out of co-occurrence clustering, as were five repertoires with anomalous nucleotide sharing. TCRdb's version of the immuneACCESS table is confined to in-frame rearrangements and falls short of the full clone set. An unresolved V gene accounts for under half of the shortfall where checked; the remainder is of unknown origin. V and J calls and clone size come straight from that table; D and trimming were deduced from the DNA. For this sample the table gives under 150,000 clones, of which over 70% were detected only once. The ten biggest clones cover about 1.8% of the sample.

The full study reports these points: Because counts were too low, approximately 18 rarely observed V segments, including chromosome 9 orphons, were excluded from the earlier analysis of about 500 of the donors. Three of the identified cytomegalovirus-associated TCR beta chains were confirmed in vitro to be specific for cytomegalovirus antigens. A further reported finding was that TCR beta sequences accurately predicted the HLA-A and HLA-B alleles for most subjects in the first cohort. Some IMGT-functional V segments, including TRBV6-2 and TRBV6-3, could not be distinguished by the 87-base-pair reads and were therefore excluded. Most TCR sequences were observed very rarely across donors, whereas some public TCRs were present in many individuals. At a false discovery rate of 0.05, a later analysis linked about 17,000 TCR beta sequences to specific HLA alleles. When HLA alleles, especially DR and DQ, strongly co-occurred, TCR associations were difficult to assign to individual alleles. The only immune exposure information available for the cohort was CMV serostatus. In an earlier analysis of around 500 of the donors, most TCR beta V segments appeared in productive rearrangements about 87% or about 30% of the time, broadly matching IMGT annotations. A later genetic analysis reported fewer N-insertions in productive TCRs among donors in an Asian-associated ancestry cluster than the 666-donor mean. The authors suggested that the approach could potentially be extended to other disease states and immunological phenotypes. A total of fewer than 200 TCR beta chains were listed by the study as associated with cytomegalovirus. According to a later analysis, most CMV-associated TCR beta chains appeared to be HLA-restricted, and the HLA associations seemed to be driven largely by CMV exposure. A later analysis reported that several top co-occurrence clusters appeared linked to parvovirus B19, influenza, CMV and Epstein-Barr virus. A later genetic analysis associated a missense DCLRE1C variant with V-gene and J-gene trimming of TCR beta chains, and an independent cohort replicated the association. In a later analysis, HLA-associated TCR beta chains showed more clonal expansion and lower generation probabilities than non-associated chains that were equally common. The presence/absence analyses assumed that sequencing depth was roughly uniform across donors, and that assumption may not be true. HLA typing was unavailable for some donors at each locus, so association tests used only the typed subset. In a later analysis, TCR association rates were found to vary across HLA loci, with the most associated TCRs seen for DRB1 alleles and the fewest for HLA-C alleles. The sequencing pipeline was judged likely to have produced a cluster of highly shared sequence variants as a technical artifact. The classifier was reported to diagnose cytomegalovirus status with high specificity and sensitivity in both the original and validation cohorts. Correlated functional status among segregating V segments might reflect linkage disequilibrium, but an unknown experimental factor could not be ruled out. This cohort had only TCR beta chains sequenced, and the lack of alpha or paired-chain data limited which features could be detected.

The germline ends are 13 bases apart after V is trimmed by 0 bases and J by 4 bases. From a lookup of the germline V gene, CDR1 and CDR2 are SGHDT and YYEEEE. The CDR3, cysteine through phenylalanine, is 15 amino acids long. Only the CDR3 DNA is retained, 45 bases long and in frame from the first base. The TCR sequence derives from a woman in her forties in good health and CMV-seronegative. Sequenced material: PBMCs. The chain was built from TRBV5-6 and TRBJ1-2, and perhaps TRBD1 as D gene, on 6 matching bases. DNA sequence: TGTGCCAGCAGCTTGGGGGTACAGGGATTCTATGGCTACACCTTC. This yields the protein CASSLGVQGFYGYTF.